The clone carrying this T cell receptor beta chain occurred many times. Its antigen is as yet unknown. This record belongs to a study of spatial heterogeneity in lung cancer. Time point in this sample: sample taken at primary tumor resection. Whole RNA was taken from tumor, nontumor lung or frozen PBMC; it was then sequenced unsorted. The cohort: around 77 early-stage, untreated non-small cell lung cancer patients. Individually, TCR cDNA molecules were each labelled with a unique molecular identifier. MiXCR, run by TCRdb on the 5' RACE reads, gives a single entry per CDR3 protein. The sample carries around 89,000 distinct CDR3 sequences, around 12% recorded once. Study-wide findings and caveats: Ubiquitous expanded tumor TCRs appeared in blood more at resection than follow-up.

Trimming took off 5 bases at V and 1 base at J, with 15 bases between the two ends. The germline gives CDR1 DFQATT, CDR2 SNEGSKA (reference sequence). This CDR3 is 15 amino acids long. The sample was PBMCs, taken at surgery. V usage is TRBV20-1 and J usage is TRBJ2-1, with D possibly being TRBD1 (6 bases). The sequence was collected from a male donor with early-stage non-small cell lung cancer. This CDR3 is CSALDRPVSYNEQFF. In DNA, the CDR3 is TGCAGTGCTTTAGACAGGCCTGTTTCCTACAATGAGCAGTTCTTC.